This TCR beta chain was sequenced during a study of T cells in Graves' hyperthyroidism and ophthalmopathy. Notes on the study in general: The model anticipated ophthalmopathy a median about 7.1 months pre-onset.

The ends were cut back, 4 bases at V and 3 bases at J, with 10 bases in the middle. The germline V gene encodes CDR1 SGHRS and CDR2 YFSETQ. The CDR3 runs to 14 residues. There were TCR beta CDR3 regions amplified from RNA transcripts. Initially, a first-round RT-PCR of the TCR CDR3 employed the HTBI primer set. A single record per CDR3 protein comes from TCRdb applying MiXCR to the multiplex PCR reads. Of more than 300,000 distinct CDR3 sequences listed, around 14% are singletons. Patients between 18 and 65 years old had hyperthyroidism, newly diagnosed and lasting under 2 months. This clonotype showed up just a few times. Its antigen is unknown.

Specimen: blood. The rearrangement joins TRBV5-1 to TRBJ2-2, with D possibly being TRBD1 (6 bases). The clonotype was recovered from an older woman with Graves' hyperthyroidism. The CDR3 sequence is CASSTGHDTGELFF. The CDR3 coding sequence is TGCGCCAGCAGCACGGGACACGACACCGGGGAGCTGTTTTTT.